These T cell receptor beta chains were read from a single sample in a study of read filtering for tumor transcriptome and immune sequencing. Via MiXCR, TCRdb re-called the reads, giving one row per CDR3 protein. The sample lists 15,000 to 20,000 distinct CDR3 sequences, 22% occurring once. The sample was a population of CD138-negative cells sorted from bone marrow. The receptors were sampled from a donor aged 40 or older with multiple myeloma. CDR3s include the opening cysteine and the closing phenylalanine or tryptophan. Fields, in order: clone size, V gene, CDR3 length, J gene, D gene, CDR3 DNA, CDR3 protein. A D gene is named only where the DNA matches it firmly. Some rows mark clone size as missing; the rest say once, few, many or name a class of expanded clone.

clone size: few; V gene: TRBV6-6; CDR3 length: 13; J gene: TRBJ2-4; D gene: -; CDR3 DNA: TGTGCCAGCAGACCAACAGGGTTGTACATTCAGTACTTC; CDR3 protein: CASRPTGLYIQYF
clone size: many; V gene: TRBV16; CDR3 length: 16; J gene: TRBJ2-1; D gene: TRBD2; CDR3 DNA: TGTGCCAGCAGCCAACAACTAGCGGGAGTCTCCGATGAGCAGTTCTTC; CDR3 protein: CASSQQLAGVSDEQFF
clone size: many; V gene: TRBV28; CDR3 length: 17; J gene: TRBJ2-2; D gene: TRBD1; CDR3 DNA: TGTGCCAGCCGGGGACAGGGCGCGGGAGAATGGACCGGGGAGCTGTTTTTT; CDR3 protein: CASRGQGAGEWTGELFF
clone size: few; V gene: TRBV7-2; CDR3 length: 15; J gene: TRBJ2-2; D gene: -; CDR3 DNA: TGTGCCAGCAGCTTAGGTGGGGCGAACACCGGGGAGCTGTTTTTT; CDR3 protein: CASSLGGANTGELFF
clone size: few; V gene: TRBV28; CDR3 length: 12; J gene: TRBJ2-3; D gene: -; CDR3 DNA: TGTGCCAGCAGTTTCAGGACAGATACGCAGTATTTT; CDR3 protein: CASSFRTDTQYF
clone size: few; V gene: TRBV29-1; CDR3 length: 12; J gene: TRBJ2-7; D gene: -; CDR3 DNA: TGCAGCGTTGAAGACAGTCCCTACGAGCAGTACTTC; CDR3 protein: CSVEDSPYEQYF
clone size: many; V gene: TRBV3-1; CDR3 length: 14; J gene: TRBJ2-1; D gene: -; CDR3 DNA: TGTGCCAGCAGCCAAGTAAGACGATACAATGAGCAGTTCTTC; CDR3 protein: CASSQVRRYNEQFF
clone size: -; V gene: TRBV5-1; CDR3 length: 13; J gene: TRBJ2-3; D gene: -; CDR3 DNA: TGCGCCAGCAGACGGACAGCCTCAGATACGCAGTATTTT; CDR3 protein: CASRRTASDTQYF
clone size: -; V gene: TRBV6-2/TRBV6-3; CDR3 length: 13; J gene: TRBJ1-5; D gene: -; CDR3 DNA: TGTGCCACCCGCGACTCTAGCAATCAGCCCCAGCATTTT; CDR3 protein: CATRDSSNQPQHF
clone size: -; V gene: TRBV29-1; CDR3 length: 14; J gene: TRBJ2-7; D gene: -; CDR3 DNA: TGCAGCGTTGAGGCCGGATTAGAAGGCTACGAGCAGTACTTC; CDR3 protein: CSVEAGLEGYEQYF
clone size: many; V gene: TRBV2; CDR3 length: 15; J gene: TRBJ2-7; D gene: TRBD1; CDR3 DNA: TGTGCCAGCAGTGAATCTCGGACAGGGAGTTACGAGCAGTACTTC; CDR3 protein: CASSESRTGSYEQYF
clone size: -; V gene: TRBV27; CDR3 length: 15; J gene: TRBJ2-1; D gene: TRBD2; CDR3 DNA: TGTGCCAACAGTCCCCAGACTAGCGGCTACAACGAGCAGTTCTTC; CDR3 protein: CANSPQTSGYNEQFF
clone size: many; V gene: TRBV20-1; CDR3 length: 12; J gene: TRBJ2-1; D gene: -; CDR3 DNA: TGCAGTGCTAGCGCCAGCTACGATGAGCAGTTCTTC; CDR3 protein: CSASASYDEQFF
clone size: few; V gene: TRBV6-1; CDR3 length: 11; J gene: TRBJ2-5; D gene: -; CDR3 DNA: TGTGCCAGCATTAAGTGGGGGACCCAGTACTTC; CDR3 protein: CASIKWGTQYF
clone size: many; V gene: TRBV14; CDR3 length: 16; J gene: TRBJ2-1; D gene: TRBD2; CDR3 DNA: TGTGCCAGCAGCCAAGAAGAAGCGGGAGTCGGTAATGAGCAGTTCTTC; CDR3 protein: CASSQEEAGVGNEQFF
clone size: -; V gene: TRBV29-1; CDR3 length: 16; J gene: TRBJ2-1; D gene: -; CDR3 DNA: TGCAGCGTTGTTGGGGCGAGCTCCGAGAGTCTCGATGAGCAGTTCTTC; CDR3 protein: CSVVGASSESLDEQFF
clone size: -; V gene: TRBV29-1; CDR3 length: 14; J gene: TRBJ2-7; D gene: -; CDR3 DNA: TGCAGCGTTGTGCAGGGGGGCAAACGGGAGGAGCAGTACTTC; CDR3 protein: CSVVQGGKREEQYF